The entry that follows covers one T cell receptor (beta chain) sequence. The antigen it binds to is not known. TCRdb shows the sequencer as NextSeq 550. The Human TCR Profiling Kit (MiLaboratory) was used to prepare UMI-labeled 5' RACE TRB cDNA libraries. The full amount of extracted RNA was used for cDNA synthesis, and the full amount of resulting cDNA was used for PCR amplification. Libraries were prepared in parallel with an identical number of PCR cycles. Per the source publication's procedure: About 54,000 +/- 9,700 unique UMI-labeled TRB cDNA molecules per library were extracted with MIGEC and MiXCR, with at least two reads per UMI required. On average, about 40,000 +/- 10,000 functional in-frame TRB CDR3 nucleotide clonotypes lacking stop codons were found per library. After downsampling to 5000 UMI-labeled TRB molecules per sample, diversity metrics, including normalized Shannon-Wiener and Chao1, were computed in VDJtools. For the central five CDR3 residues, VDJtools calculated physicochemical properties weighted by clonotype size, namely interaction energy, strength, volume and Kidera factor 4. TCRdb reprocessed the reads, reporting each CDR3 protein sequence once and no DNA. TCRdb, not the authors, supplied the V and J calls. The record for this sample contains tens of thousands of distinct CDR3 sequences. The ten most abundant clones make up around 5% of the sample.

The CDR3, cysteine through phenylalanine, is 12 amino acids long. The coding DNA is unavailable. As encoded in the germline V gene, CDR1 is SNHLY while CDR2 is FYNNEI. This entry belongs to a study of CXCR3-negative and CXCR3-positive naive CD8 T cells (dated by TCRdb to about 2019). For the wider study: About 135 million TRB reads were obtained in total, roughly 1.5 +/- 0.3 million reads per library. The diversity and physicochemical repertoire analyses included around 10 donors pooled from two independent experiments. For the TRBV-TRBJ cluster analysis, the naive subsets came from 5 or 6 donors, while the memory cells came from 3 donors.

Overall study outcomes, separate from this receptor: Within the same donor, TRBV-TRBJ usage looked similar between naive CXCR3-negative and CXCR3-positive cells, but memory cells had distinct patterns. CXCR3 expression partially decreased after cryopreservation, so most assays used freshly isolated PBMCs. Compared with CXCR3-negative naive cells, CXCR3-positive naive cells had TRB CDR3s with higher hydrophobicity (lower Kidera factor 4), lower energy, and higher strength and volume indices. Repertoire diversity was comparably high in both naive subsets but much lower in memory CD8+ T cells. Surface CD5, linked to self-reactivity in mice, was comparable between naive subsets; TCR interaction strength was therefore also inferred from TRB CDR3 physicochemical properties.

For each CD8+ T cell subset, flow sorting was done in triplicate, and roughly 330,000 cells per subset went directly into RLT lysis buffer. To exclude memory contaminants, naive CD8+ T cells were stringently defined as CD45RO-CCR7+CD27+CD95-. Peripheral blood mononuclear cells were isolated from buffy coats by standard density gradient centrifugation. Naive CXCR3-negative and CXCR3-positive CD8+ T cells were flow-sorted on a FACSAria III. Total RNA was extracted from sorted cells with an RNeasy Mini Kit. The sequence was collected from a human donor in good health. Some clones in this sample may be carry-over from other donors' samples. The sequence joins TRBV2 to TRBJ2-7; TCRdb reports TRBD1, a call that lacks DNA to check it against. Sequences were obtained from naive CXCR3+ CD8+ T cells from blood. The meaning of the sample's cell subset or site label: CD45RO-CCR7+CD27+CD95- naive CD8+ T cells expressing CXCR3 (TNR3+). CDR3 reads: CAGDKSSYEQYF.